Given below is one TCR beta chain in context. Its antigen is unknown. Base qualities are missing; no much larger clone stands one base away. Other DNA sequences in this specimen translate into the identical CDR3. The immunoSEQ Assay, a bias-controlled multiplex PCR, was used to amplify TCRbeta CDR3 regions from genomic DNA. In the source study's methods: Within the assay, amplification of reference gene primers was used to estimate how many nucleated cells each sample contained. To quantify the absolute abundance of each unique TCRbeta CDR3 rearrangement, sequence reads were collapsed and filtered. Productive Simpson clonality was computed per sample as the square root of Simpson's diversity index over productive rearrangements. In TCRdb, the immuneACCESS table is reduced to in-frame sequences with V and J assigned. These tables do not hold every clone; where another copy was compared, an unresolved V gene accounts for under half, and the others remain unexplained. V and J calls and clone size are as listed in that table; D and trimming were resolved from the DNA. The sample includes more than 350,000 clones, with more than 70% observed a single time. Approximately 1.5% of the sample goes to the ten largest clones.

Participants in the prospective study were enrolled through a virtual design, were aged roughly 18 to 95 years, and lived in about two dozen United States geographic areas. To assign participants to cohorts, the prospective study relied on clinical history that participants themselves reported in a screening survey and a study questionnaire. Exposed participants were defined as having been in contact with someone with a PCR-confirmed or clinician-diagnosed COVID-19 case within 2 weeks of study entry. Each participant in the prospective study had whole blood, serum and a nasopharyngeal or oropharyngeal swab collected by mobile phlebotomists. Additional blood draws and questionnaires over an approximately 2-month period could optionally be provided by prospective study participants. Blood samples from the prospective study were shipped frozen or at room temperature prior to DNA extraction. The entry originates in a study of blood T cell repertoires in COVID-19 (TCRdb year 2020). General notes on the study: The collaborator samples originated in the United States, Italy and Spain and spanned the acute and convalescent phases of COVID-19. The prospective study material was composed of cDNA or gDNA derived from T cells, B-cell-depleted T cells, or PBMCs. Deeply sampled blood TCRbeta repertoires from subjects exposed to, actively infected with, or recovered from COVID-19 were included in the dataset. The repertoires were released in a freely available public database meant as a resource for research on the immune response to SARS-CoV-2. The samples were drawn from the first 160 participants of the ongoing ImmuneRACE study and from roughly 1,300 subjects provided by 6 global collaborators. A de-identified subject ID, COVID-19 status, age in years and sex were almost always included in the sample metadata. Where available, HLA class I and class II types were obtained from metadata supplied by the sample provider rather than from assay-based typing. The study at large found these results: The amount of clinical and demographic metadata varied by source and participant and was provided uncurated.

The CDR3 runs 13 amino acids, cysteine and phenylalanine included. The only DNA kept is the CDR3, 39 bases in frame from the first base. Via the germline V gene (reference sequence), CDR1 is LNHDA and CDR2 SQIVND. V and J lose 2 bases and 0 bases, and a span of 4 bases separates them. This receptor was obtained from a woman under 30 who had been exposed to COVID-19. This chain is built from TRBV19 and TRBJ1-1; there is no confident call for the D gene. The sample was PBMCs or T cells enriched from blood (not recorded which). For the CDR3, the sequence is CASSISMNTEAFF. The nucleotide sequence reads as follows: TGTGCCAGTAGTATATCTATGAACACTGAAGCTTTCTTT.